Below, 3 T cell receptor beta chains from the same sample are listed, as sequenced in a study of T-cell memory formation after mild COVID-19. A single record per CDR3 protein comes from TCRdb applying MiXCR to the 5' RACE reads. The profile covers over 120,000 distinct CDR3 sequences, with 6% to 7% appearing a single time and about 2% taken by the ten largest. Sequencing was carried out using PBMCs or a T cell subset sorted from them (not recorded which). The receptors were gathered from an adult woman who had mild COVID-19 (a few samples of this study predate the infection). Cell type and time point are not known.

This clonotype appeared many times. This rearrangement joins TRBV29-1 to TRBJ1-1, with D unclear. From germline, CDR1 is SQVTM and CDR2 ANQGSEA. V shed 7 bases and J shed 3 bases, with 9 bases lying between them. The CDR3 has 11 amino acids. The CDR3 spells CSAQYDTEAFF. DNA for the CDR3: TGCAGCGCTCAGTATGACACTGAAGCTTTCTTT.

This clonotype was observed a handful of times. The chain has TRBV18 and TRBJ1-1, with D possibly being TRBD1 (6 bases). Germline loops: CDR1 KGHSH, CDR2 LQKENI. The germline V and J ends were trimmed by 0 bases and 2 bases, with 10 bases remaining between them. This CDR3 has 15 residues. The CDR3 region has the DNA TGTGCCAGCTCACCACCGGCGGGGGCAAACACTGAAGCTTTCTTT. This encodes CASSPPAGANTEAFF.

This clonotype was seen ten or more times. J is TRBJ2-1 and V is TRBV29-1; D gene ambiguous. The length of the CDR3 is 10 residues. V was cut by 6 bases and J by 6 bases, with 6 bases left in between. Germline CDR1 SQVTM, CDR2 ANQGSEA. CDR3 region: CSVVRNEQFF. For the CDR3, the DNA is TGCAGCGTCGTCCGCAATGAGCAGTTCTTC.